This T cell receptor (beta chain) was recovered during a study of shared clonotypes between healthy human individuals. Study outcomes and limitations: A generally larger estimated richness was seen in naive subsets than in memory subsets.

To note about this clone: The antigen is unknown. This sample includes further DNA sequences coding for the same CDR3.

The CDR3 is made up of 13 amino acids. V was clipped by 0 bases and J by 4 bases; unmatched bases: 1. Per germline, CDR1 SGHRS and CDR2 YFSETQ. Libraries were prepared by immunoSEQ multiplex PCR; TCRdb keeps only in-frame clonotypes and omits some of them. Among more than 400,000 clones listed, less than 96% were seen once. Naive CD4+ cells were CD45RA-selected; the remaining cells were memory. The clonotype comes from a woman in her 30s in good health. The rearrangement joins TRBV5-1 to TRBJ2-7; TRBD1 matches at 7 bases. The sample comprised naive CD4+ T cells sorted from blood. Subset here: CD45RA+ positively selected. The CDR3 loop is CASSLDRGYEQYF. CDR3 bases: TGCGCCAGCAGCTTGGACAGGGGATACGAGCAGTACTTC.